This T cell receptor (beta chain) was found in a study of cytomegalovirus exposure and HLA in healthy donors. 13 Jbeta primers and 60 Vbeta primers were used for the PCR. Here immunoSEQ multiplex PCR was the method, and the copy in TCRdb shows in-frame clones only, minus some. The sample records about 160,000 clones, roughly 80% being singletons. J was trimmed by 7 bases and V by 1 base; bases with no gene match: 4. This CDR3 spans 14 amino acids. Germline values: CDR1 SNHLY, CDR2 FYNNEI. The clonotype originates from a girl between 5 and 17 years old in good health and CMV-seropositive. The sample was PBMCs. This chain links TRBV2 with TRBJ2-7, with 10 bases identical to TRBD1. The CDR3, as DNA: TGTGCCAGCAGTGAAGAGCGGACAGGGGGTGAGCAGTACTTC. Protein sequence: CASSEERTGGEQYF.